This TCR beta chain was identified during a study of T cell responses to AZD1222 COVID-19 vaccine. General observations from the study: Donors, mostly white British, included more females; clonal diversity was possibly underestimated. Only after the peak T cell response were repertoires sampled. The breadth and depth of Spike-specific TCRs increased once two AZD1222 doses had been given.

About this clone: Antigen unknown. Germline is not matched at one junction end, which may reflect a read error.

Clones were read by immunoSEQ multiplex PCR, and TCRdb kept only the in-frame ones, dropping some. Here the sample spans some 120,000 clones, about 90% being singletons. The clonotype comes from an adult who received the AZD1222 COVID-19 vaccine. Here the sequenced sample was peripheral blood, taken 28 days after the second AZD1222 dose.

CDR3 in DNA: TGTGCCAGCAACGACGGTGGTATTAACCATGGCTACACCTTC. Encoded protein: CASNDGGINHGYTF. The V call is TRBV3-1 (or the pseudogene TRBV3-2), the J call TRBJ1-2; no definite D call. The CDR3 spans 14 residues. Germline values: CDR1 LGHDT, CDR2 YNNKEL (reference sequence).